Below, one T cell receptor (beta chain) is given with its context. Its antigen is as yet unknown. The sample comes from a study of long-term antiretroviral therapy in people with HIV. Study findings and constraints: Clones that had undergone expansion before ART dominated the repertoire at all time points. The data indicate that diversity increased after ART but remained below transplant donor controls.

Survey-level immunoSEQ v3.0 assays were run. Method: immunoSEQ multiplex PCR; TCRdb's copy keeps in-frame clones and lacks some. Of about 20,000 clones detected, around three quarters appear once; the ten largest clones hold around 10%. This CDR3 is 14 amino acids long. CDR1 is SNHLY, CDR2 FYNNEI, per germline. Trimming left V 6 bases short and J 8 bases short, with 19 bases between. J is TRBJ1-2 and V is TRBV2; tentatively, D is TRBD1 (5 bases). Sequenced here: unsorted PBMCs, sampled 0.2 years after starting antiretroviral therapy. The sequence was obtained from a middle-aged woman with HIV. DNA for the CDR3: TGTGCCAGCAGAGCACGGGGGAGCTGGGGGGGCTACACCTTC. Its translation is CASRARGSWGGYTF.